The 23 T cell receptor beta chains below come from one sample, sequenced in a study of human T cells and chemical hapten exposure. TCRdb redid the calling of the RACE reads with MiXCR, one entry per CDR3 protein. This table holds about 80,000 distinct CDR3 sequences, 9.5% to 13% found once. Time point defined: patch test 2, 6 weeks after DPC sensitization. Treatment given: therapeutic diphenylcyclopropenone sensitization with weekly scalp DPC. The sequencing here drew on whole blood, taken in connection with sensitization to the hapten diphenylcyclopropenone (DPC). These receptor sequences come from a man aged 18 to 29 with alopecia areata. Some clones in this sample may be carry-over from other donors' samples.

This chain connects TRBV11-2 to TRBJ2-7, with TRBD2 matching 10 bases. V shed 5 bases and J 6 bases; nucleotides not matched to a gene: 7. Germline-derived CDR1 and CDR2 are SGHAT and FQNNGV. CDR3 length: 14 residues. CDR3 sequence reads: CASSGLAGGVEQYV. For the CDR3, the DNA is TGTGCCAGCAGCGGGTTAGCGGGGGGAGTCGAGCAGTACGTC.

The gene calls are TRBV6-2 or TRBV6-3 and TRBJ2-2; D gene uncertain. Germline V gene sequence: CDR1 MNHEY, CDR2 SVGEGT. V was trimmed by 11 bases and J by 8 bases, leaving 18 bases between them. CDR3 length: 13 amino acids. Here the CDR3 DNA reads TGTGCCGCCCATATACCCCCTGAAGGGGAGCTGTTTTTT. Protein sequence: CAAHIPPEGELFF.

This clonotype was counted between two and nine times. The V gene is TRBV7-2, the J gene TRBJ1-6; D is unresolved. Germline CDR1 is SGHTA and CDR2 is FQGNSA. Trimming took 1 base from V and 0 from J, leaving 16 bases between them. The CDR3 length is 19 residues. The DNA of the CDR3 is TGTGCCAGCAGCTTAGACCCGAGCGTTGGGAGCTCCTATAATTCACCCCTCCACTTT. Encoded protein: CASSLDPSVGSSYNSPLHF. Full variable domain (remainder filled in from reference TRBV7-2 and TRBJ1-6): GAGVSQSPSNKVTEKGKDVELRCDPISGHTALYWYRQSLGQGLEFLIYFQGNSAPDKSGLPSDRFSAERTGGSVSTLTIQRTQQEDSAVYLCASSLDPSVGSSYNSPLHFGNGTRLTVT.

The sample holds a few counts of this clonotype. The chain joins TRBV4-2 to TRBJ2-1, with a tentative D call TRBD1 (5 bases). The CDR3 totals 15 residues. CDR1 and CDR2 (germline): LGHNA, YNFKEQ. Trimming shortened V by 0 bases and J by 5 bases, and 11 bases separated the two germline ends. In DNA form, the CDR3 reads TGTGCCAGCAGCCAAGAGGGCAGGGCGCACAATGAGCAGTTCTTC. It encodes CASSQEGRAHNEQFF.

The gene calls are TRBV6-2 or TRBV6-3 and TRBJ2-1, with D unresolved. Germline CDR1 reads MNHEY; CDR2 reads SVGEGT. The CDR3 extends over 15 amino acids. Trimming removed 0 bases from V and 5 bases from J, with 11 bases in between. The CDR3 reads CASSYSAQINNEQFF. CDR3 DNA: TGTGCCAGCAGTTACTCAGCACAGATTAACAATGAGCAGTTCTTC.

This chain links TRBV3-1 with TRBJ2-1; D gene unclear. From germline, CDR1 is LGHDT and CDR2 YNNKEL (reference sequence). CDR3 length: 12 amino acids. V was pared by 1 base and J by 9 bases, with 7 bases between. CDR3 amino acids: CASSQAFGEQFF. In nucleotides, the CDR3 is TGTGCCAGCAGCCAAGCCTTCGGTGAGCAGTTCTTC.

V is TRBV11-2 and J is TRBJ1-5; D ambiguous. Germline V CDR1 and CDR2: SGHAT, FQNNGV. Trimming took off 3 bases at V and 1 base at J, with 4 bases between the two ends. CDR3 size: 13 residues. The chain's CDR3 is CASSFGSNQPQHF. The CDR3 DNA reads TGTGCCAGCAGCTTCGGGAGCAATCAGCCCCAGCATTTT.

This clonotype was observed many times. The chain combines TRBV19 with TRBJ2-6, with D uncertain. Germline V gene sequence: CDR1 LNHDA, CDR2 SQIVND (reference sequence). V gave up 4 bases and J gave up 0 bases, with 10 bases separating them. This CDR3 is 16 amino acids long. The CDR3 here is CASSTRHNSGANVLTF. The CDR3 DNA follows: TGTGCCAGTAGTACCCGACACAACTCTGGGGCCAACGTCCTGACTTTC.

V is TRBV12-3 or TRBV12-4 and J is TRBJ1-2; D is ambiguous. There are 12 residues in the CDR3. V lost 5 bases and J lost 2, with 6 bases in between. CDR3 nucleotides: TGTGCCAGCAGTCAGACCAACTATGGCTACACCTTC. Translation gives CASSQTNYGYTF.

This clonotype was seen ten or more times. The chain uses TRBV7-9 and TRBJ1-6, with a tentative D call TRBD1 (6 bases). The germline V and J ends were trimmed by 5 bases and 6 bases, with 14 bases remaining between them. There are 15 residues in the CDR3. In germline, CDR1 is SEHNR, CDR2 FQNEAQ (reference sequence). The chain's CDR3 is CASSHSTGPNSPLHF. The CDR3 nucleotides are TGTGCCAGCAGCCACTCGACAGGTCCTAATTCACCCCTCCACTTT.

The V gene is TRBV7-2, the J gene TRBJ1-2, with no clear D. The CDR3 loop spans 13 amino acids. Trimming pared 3 bases from V and 0 bases from J, leaving 5 bases between. CDR1 SGHTA and CDR2 FQGNSA come from the germline V gene. The chain's CDR3 is CASSFEANYGYTF. CDR3 DNA sequence: TGTGCCAGCAGCTTTGAAGCTAACTATGGCTACACCTTC.

The chain links TRBV3-1 to TRBJ1-4, with D perhaps matching TRBD1 (6 bases). Germline V CDR1 and CDR2: LGHDT, YNNKEL (reference sequence). CDR3 length: 13 amino acids. V dropped 0 bases and J dropped 10 bases, with 9 bases sitting between them. The CDR3 loop is CASSQDRGGKLFF. The DNA for the CDR3 is TGTGCCAGCAGCCAAGACAGGGGTGGAAAACTGTTTTTT.

The chain employs TRBV14 and TRBJ1-1, with D hard to call. Germline values: CDR1 SGHDN, CDR2 FVKESK. This CDR3 comprises 11 residues. Between the trimmed V and J ends, which lost 5 bases and 6 bases, there was a span of 7 bases. Written as DNA, the CDR3 is TGTGCCAGCAGCAATGTCCCTGAAGCTTTCTTT. This encodes CASSNVPEAFF.

This chain joins TRBV18 and TRBJ2-7, with D tentatively TRBD1 (5 bases). The CDR3 consists of 15 residues. Germline V gene lookup returns CDR1 KGHSH and CDR2 LQKENI. V lost 3 bases, J lost 6 bases, and 18 bases lay in between. The CDR3 bases are TGTGCCAGCTCACCGAAGGCACTGGAAAGGGGCGAGCAGTACTTC. As protein: CASSPKALERGEQYF.

The chain employs TRBV27 and TRBJ2-3; D perhaps matches TRBD1 (7 bases). CDR1 MNHEY and CDR2 SMNVEV come from the germline V gene (reference sequence). CDR3 size: 14 residues. The ends were cut back, 3 bases at V and 5 bases at J, with 12 bases in the middle. This chain's CDR3 is CASSLLQGGDTQYF. The CDR3 nucleotides read TGTGCCAGCAGTTTGCTCCAGGGGGGAGATACGCAGTATTTT.

At least ten counts were recorded for this clonotype. A read error may account for a junction end that differs from germline. The chain combines TRBV20-1 with TRBJ2-1; the D is unclear. The CDR3 length is 14 residues. Germline V gene lookup returns CDR1 DFQATT and CDR2 SNEGSKA (reference sequence). CDR3 nucleotide sequence: TGCAGCGCTAGTGTTCCGGGTACCTACAATGAGCAGTTCTTC. It specifies CSASVPGTYNEQFF.

The chain recombines TRBV20-1 with TRBJ1-2; 10 bases line up with TRBD1. The CDR3 runs 15 residues. The J segment lost 0 bases and the V segment lost 5 bases, leaving 6 bases of the junction unmatched. CDR1 and CDR2 from the germline V gene are DFQATT and SNEGSKA (reference sequence). CDR3 nucleotide sequence: TGCAGTGCTCCCGGGACAGGGGATTCTAACTATGGCTACACCTTC. As protein: CSAPGTGDSNYGYTF.

This clonotype was counted only a few times. The rearrangement links TRBV11-2 to TRBJ1-1, with D unresolved. Germline V gives CDR1 SGHAT, CDR2 FQNNGV. The V end lost 5 bases, the J end lost 9 bases, and 10 bases lay between the germline ends. This CDR3 region has 11 residues. CDR3 nucleotides: TGTGCCAGCAGCGATCCTTTTAAAGCTTTCTTT. Its translation is CASSDPFKAFF. Combining the CDR3 with reference TRBV11-2 and TRBJ1-1 gives the whole variable domain EAGVAQSPRYKIIEKRQSVAFWCNPISGHATLYWYQQILGQGPKLLIQFQNNGVVDDSQLPKDRFSAERLKGVDSTLKIQPAKLEDSAVYLCASSDPFKAFFGQGTRLTVV.

This chain links TRBV29-1 with TRBJ2-7, with unresolved D. Between the trimmed V and J ends, which lost 4 bases and 0 bases, there was a span of 4 bases. CDR1 is SQVTM and CDR2 is ANQGSEA in the germline V gene. The CDR3 consists of 11 residues. The chain's CDR3 is CSVVASYEQYF. In nucleotides, the CDR3 is TGCAGCGTTGTGGCCTCCTACGAGCAGTACTTC.

This clonotype was detected only a few times. The chain carries TRBV11-3 and TRBJ2-3; 7 bases fit TRBD1. The CDR3 is 14 amino acids. The germline gives CDR1 SGHNT, CDR2 YENEEA. The V segment lost 4 bases and the J segment 4 bases; nucleotides outside the gene matches: 5. CDR3 region: CASSSTGNADTQYF. CDR3 DNA: TGTGCCAGCAGCTCGACAGGGAACGCAGATACGCAGTATTTT.

The genes are TRBV6-1 and TRBJ1-5; D gene unclear. CDR1 is MNHNS and CDR2 is SASEGT in the germline V gene. V was clipped by 4 bases and J by 6 bases, with 7 bases between them. The CDR3 runs to 12 residues. DNA for the CDR3: TGTGCCAGCAGTGTGGCGGTTCAGCCCCAGCATTTT. Translating gives CASSVAVQPQHF.

This clonotype came up many times. This chain links TRBV21-1 with TRBJ1-2; the table calls TRBD1, which could not be checked here. TRBV21-1 is shown as a pseudogene. The CDR3 is 15 residues long. The DNA for the CDR3 is TGTGCCAGCAGTAAAGGGACTACAGGGATCTATGGCTACACCTTC. It is translated as CASSKGTTGIYGYTF.

The J gene is TRBJ1-5, the V gene TRBV10-3; D remains ambiguous. The CDR3 is made up of 16 amino acids. V lost 0 bases and J lost 2, with 11 bases in between. The germline V gene has CDR1 ENHRY and CDR2 SYGVKD. The CDR3 DNA reads TGTGCCATCAGTGAGTCTATGCGGGGTCGCAATCAGCCCCAGCATTTT. Amino acid sequence: CAISESMRGRNQPQHF.